A single sample is the source of the 8 T cell receptor beta chains below, sequenced in a study of early stage breast cancer tumors (dated by TCRdb to between 2016 and 2019). The library was made by the immunoSEQ multiplex PCR assay. Imported from immuneACCESS, the table was reduced by TCRdb to in-frame sequences with V and J called. These copies leave out some clones; in studies compared against another copy, an unresolved V gene accounts for under half, and the cause of the remainder is not known. This sample is represented by about 58,000 clones; roughly 80% of them were singletons. The ten largest clonotypes hold 3% to 3.5% of the sample. The sequencing sample was made of blood. The receptors originated from a person in their twenties or thirties with breast cancer.

Turning to this clone: The conserved closing phenylalanine or tryptophan is absent in this CDR3, likely reflecting a read error. Because the CDR3's place on the DNA is in doubt, the DNA is left out and the CDR3 is given as listed by TCRdb. The chain carries TRBV11-2 and TRBJ2-4; the listed D gene, TRBD2, was not tested against the DNA. The CDR3 adds up to 13 amino acids, both ends counted. The germline V gene has CDR1 SGHAT and CDR2 FQNNGV. The chain's CDR3 is CASSLSPGPGEVL.

The rearrangement links TRBV7-3 to TRBJ2-6; tentatively, D is TRBD1 (5 bases). Germline V gene lookup returns CDR1 SGHTA and CDR2 FQGTGA. The CDR3 sequence is 15 residues long. Trimming stripped 2 bases from V and 2 bases from J, with 7 bases between. The CDR3 sequence is CASSLAGPGANVLTF. The CDR3 region has the DNA TGTGCCAGCAGCTTAGCAGGGCCTGGGGCCAACGTCCTGACTTTC.

The chain links TRBV6-1 to TRBJ2-7; 7 bases are shared with TRBD2. CDR1 is MNHNS and CDR2 is SASEGT in the germline V gene. The CDR3 runs 13 residues. Trimming took 5 bases from V and 3 from J; bases not matched to a gene: 4. CDR3 protein: CASSFGLVYEQYF. As DNA, the CDR3 is TGTGCCAGCAGTTTTGGACTAGTCTACGAGCAGTACTTC.

The J gene is TRBJ2-1, the V gene TRBV6-1; TRBD2 might be the D (5 bases). V lost 8 bases and J lost 7, with 15 bases in between. This CDR3 has 13 amino acids. Looked up from germline, CDR1 is MNHNS and CDR2 is SASEGT. CDR3: CASGTRLMNEQFF. CDR3 in DNA: TGTGCCAGCGGAACTAGGTTGATGAATGAGCAGTTCTTC.

This rearrangement joins TRBV29-1 to TRBJ2-5, with 8 bases identical to TRBD2. CDR3 length equals 14 residues. V lost 5 bases, J lost 2 bases, and 7 bases stayed unmatched. From germline, CDR1 is SQVTM and CDR2 ANQGSEA. CDR3 protein: CSVSGAGGQETQYF. In nucleotides, the CDR3 is TGCAGCGTTTCCGGGGCGGGAGGACAAGAGACCCAGTACTTC. Full variable domain (outside the CDR3, taken from reference TRBV29-1 and TRBJ2-5): SAVISQKPSRDICQRGTSLTIQCQVDSQVTMMFWYRQQPGQSLTLIATANQGSEATYESGFVIDKFPISRPNLTFSTLTVSNMSPEDSSIYLCSVSGAGGQETQYFGPGTRLLVL.

CDR3 region: CASSFPRLVHNEQFF. The CDR3 DNA reads as TGTGCCAGCAGCTTTCCCCGATTGGTCCACAATGAGCAGTTCTTC. This sequence joins TRBV7-9 and TRBJ2-1; D call uncertain. V shed 3 bases and J shed 5 bases, with 14 bases lying between them. CDR3 length: 15 residues. Germline assignment: CDR1 SEHNR and CDR2 FQNEAQ (reference sequence).

The V gene is TRBV7-9, the J gene TRBJ1-1; D is uncertain. Trimming removed 1 base from V and 3 bases from J, with 9 bases in between. The CDR3 runs 14 residues. CDR1 SEHNR and CDR2 FQNEAQ come from the germline V gene (reference sequence). The CDR3 sequence is CASSLVERDTEAFF. The CDR3 coding sequence is TGTGCCAGCAGCTTAGTGGAAAGGGACACTGAAGCTTTCTTT.

The chain couples TRBV10-2 to TRBJ2-7; D gene unclear. Germline lookup yields CDR1 WSHSY and CDR2 SAAADI. The CDR3 is 13 residues long. The V end was cut by 10 bases, the J end by 2 bases, with 15 bases between. The CDR3 DNA reads TGCGCCATCTGCCATGGGGTCACCTACGAGCAGTACTTC. Protein sequence: CAICHGVTYEQYF.